This T cell receptor (beta chain) stems from a study of blood T cell repertoires in COVID-19 (dated by TCRdb to the early 2020s). General notes on the study: The collaborator samples originated in the United States, Italy and Spain and spanned the acute and convalescent phases of COVID-19. Samples came from the ongoing ImmuneRACE study (first 160 participants) plus 1,254 subjects from 6 global collaborators. Where available, HLA class I and class II types were obtained from metadata supplied by the sample provider rather than from assay-based typing. The dataset comprised deeply sampled blood TCRbeta repertoires from subjects exposed to, actively infected with, or recovered from COVID-19. The material from the prospective study consisted of cDNA or gDNA derived from T cells, B-cell-depleted T cells, or PBMCs. Nearly every sample came with metadata listing a de-identified subject ID, COVID-19 status, age in years and sex. The repertoires were released in a freely available public database meant as a resource for research on the immune response to SARS-CoV-2. General findings and caveats noted by the study authors: Clinical and demographic metadata were provided uncurated, with the amount varying by source and participant.

As concerns this clone: The clone's antigen remains unknown. No base quality values were provided; no much bigger clone lies one nucleotide off.

Each collaborating institution followed its own protocols to collect whole blood in K2EDTA tubes. Collaborator samples were shipped for TCRbeta analysis as frozen whole blood, isolated PBMCs, or DNA extracted from either sample type. From the cysteine up to the phenylalanine, the CDR3 has a length of 14 residues. The DNA shown is the 42-base CDR3, in frame from base 1. From the germline V gene, CDR1 is MNHEY and CDR2 is SVGAGI. V lost 4 bases and J lost 5 bases; the stretch between them is 12 bases long. TCRbeta CDR3 regions were amplified from genomic DNA using the immunoSEQ Assay, a bias-controlled multiplex PCR. Regarding the original processing steps: The number of nucleated cells in each sample was estimated by amplification of reference gene primers within the assay. To quantify the absolute abundance of each unique TCRbeta CDR3 rearrangement, sequence reads were collapsed and filtered. For each sample, productive Simpson clonality was calculated by taking the square root of Simpson's diversity index across productive rearrangements. TCRdb took this table from immuneACCESS and kept in-frame rearrangements with V and J called. Such tables lack part of the clones; where checked against another copy, unresolved V genes explain under half of the gap, and the rest is unexplained. That table gives V, J and clone size, and the DNA gave D and trimming. The sample data list 250,000 to 350,000 clones, and around 89% of these were observed just once. In total, the top ten clones hold around 13% of the sample.

This receptor was identified in a woman in her sixties or seventies with acute or convalescent COVID-19. Sequencing was carried out using peripheral blood. The chain is assembled from TRBV6-5 and TRBJ2-1, with no D gene named confidently. At the DNA level, the sequence is TGTGCCAGCAGTTCCTCACGACTCCACAATGAGCAGTTCTTC. This sequence encodes CASSSSRLHNEQFF.